Listed here is a single T cell receptor beta chain. Its antigen is unidentified. Some clones are missing from TCRdb's copy, which holds only in-frame ones; the method was immunoSEQ multiplex PCR. The sample includes 45,000 to 50,000 clones, approximately 78% of them seen just once. Time point described: pretreatment peripheral blood. The source of the sample is a study of PD-L1 blockade in urothelial cancer. At the level of the study: Anywhere from 0 to 3 prior chemotherapy regimens had been received by patients. Blood was tested 3 weeks (second dose) and 6 weeks into treatment.

Study-wide results and caveats: Tumor-associated TCR clones expanded more in blood at 3 weeks in patients with durable benefit.

The CDR3 length is 14 residues. Between the trimmed V and J ends, which lost 1 base and 4 bases, there was a span of 10 bases. Germline CDR1 LNHDA, CDR2 SQIVND (reference sequence). J is TRBJ1-1 and V is TRBV19, with D possibly being TRBD1 (5 bases). Material: PBMCs, obtained around atezolizumab (anti-PD-L1) treatment. This TCR was recovered from a man between 45 and 60 years old with urothelial cancer. The CDR3 loop is CASSIGGVPTEAFF. CDR3 DNA: TGTGCCAGTAGTATAGGGGGCGTACCCACTGAAGCTTTCTTT.